Listed below are T cell receptor beta chains from one sample, sequenced in a study of CD8 T cells in ankylosing spondylitis. TCRdb re-analysed the 5' RACE reads in MiXCR, keeping a single row per CDR3 protein. The sample carries about 360,000 distinct CDR3 sequences, 20% to 25% recorded once. The sequencing input was blood, either unsorted or a sorted T cell fraction (not recorded which). The receptors come from a male donor with ankylosing spondylitis or in good health (not recorded which). CDR3s include the opening cysteine and the closing phenylalanine or tryptophan. The D gene is left open where the match is weak. Clone size is given for some rows only: seen once, a few or many times, or a class if the clone is expanded.

>NA|NA|TRBV7-7|TRBJ2-5
CASSLHSGSQETQYF
>NA|once|TRBV10-3|TRBJ2-3
CAISEFADTQYF
>NA|NA|TRBV4-1|TRBJ2-7
CASSQDRHISYEQYF
>NA|NA|TRBV20-1|TRBJ2-1
CSAISRDITYNEQFF
>NA|NA|TRBV15|TRBJ2-1
CATSRDRGVYNEQFF
>NA|NA|TRBV4-1|TRBJ2-5
CASSQGTGETQYF
>TRBD2|once|TRBV19|TRBJ2-3
CASSISGGDTQYF
>NA|NA|TRBV9|TRBJ2-5
CASSVGYRGVIETQYF
>NA|NA|TRBV28|TRBJ2-3
CASSRWGRPTTDTQYF
>NA|few|TRBV29-1|TRBJ2-7
CSVGSGAGYEQYF
>NA|NA|TRBV20-1|TRBJ1-2
CSALKWGDTF
>NA|few|TRBV5-1|TRBJ1-1
CASRWGNTEAFF
>NA|NA|TRBV13|TRBJ2-1
CASSLAGEDSYNEQFF
>TRBD2|few|TRBV20-1|TRBJ2-5
CSARDGSSGGRWETQYF
>NA|NA|TRBV29-1|TRBJ2-3
CSAGPGGGTDTQYF